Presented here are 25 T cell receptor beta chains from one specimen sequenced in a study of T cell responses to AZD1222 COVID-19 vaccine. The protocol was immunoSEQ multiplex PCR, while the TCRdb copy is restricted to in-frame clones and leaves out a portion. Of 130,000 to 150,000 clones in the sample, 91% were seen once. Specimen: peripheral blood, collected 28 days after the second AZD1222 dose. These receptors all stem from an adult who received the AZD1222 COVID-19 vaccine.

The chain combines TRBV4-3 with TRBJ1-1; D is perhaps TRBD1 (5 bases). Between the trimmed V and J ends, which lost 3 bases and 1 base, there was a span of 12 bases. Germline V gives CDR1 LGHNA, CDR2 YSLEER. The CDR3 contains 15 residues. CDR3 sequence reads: CASSQGTRGNTEAFF. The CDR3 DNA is TGCGCCAGCAGCCAGGGGACTCGAGGGAACACTGAAGCTTTCTTT.

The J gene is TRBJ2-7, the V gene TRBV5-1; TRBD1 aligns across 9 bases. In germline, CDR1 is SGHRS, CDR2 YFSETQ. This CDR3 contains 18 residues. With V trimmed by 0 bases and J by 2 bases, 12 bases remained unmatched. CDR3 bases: TGCGCCAGCAGCTTGGTAAGTGGACCGGGACAGGGACCCTACGAGCAGTACTTC. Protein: CASSLVSGPGQGPYEQYF.

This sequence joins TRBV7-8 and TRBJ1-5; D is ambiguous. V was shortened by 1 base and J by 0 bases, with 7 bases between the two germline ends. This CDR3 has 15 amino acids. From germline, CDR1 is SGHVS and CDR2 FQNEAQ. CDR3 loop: CASSLGVISNQPQHF. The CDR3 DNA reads TGTGCCAGCAGCTTAGGGGTCATTAGCAATCAGCCCCAGCATTTT.

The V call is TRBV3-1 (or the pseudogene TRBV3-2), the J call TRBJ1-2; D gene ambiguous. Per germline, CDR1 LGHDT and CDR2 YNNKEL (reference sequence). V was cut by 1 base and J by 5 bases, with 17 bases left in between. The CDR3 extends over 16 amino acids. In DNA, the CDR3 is TGTGCCAGCAGCCAAGGGGGAGCACAGTATCAGTATGGCTACACCTTC. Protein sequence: CASSQGGAQYQYGYTF.

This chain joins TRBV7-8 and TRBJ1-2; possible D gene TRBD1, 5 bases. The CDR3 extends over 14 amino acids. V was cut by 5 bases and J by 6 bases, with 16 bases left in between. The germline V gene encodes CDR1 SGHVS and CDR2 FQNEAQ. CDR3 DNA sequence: TGTGCCAGCAGCGCACAGGAGGTCGCGAATGGCTACACCTTC. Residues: CASSAQEVANGYTF.

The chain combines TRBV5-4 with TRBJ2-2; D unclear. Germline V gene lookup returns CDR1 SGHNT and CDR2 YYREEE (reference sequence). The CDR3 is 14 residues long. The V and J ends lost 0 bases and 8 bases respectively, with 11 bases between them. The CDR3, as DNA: TGTGCCAGCAGCTTGGCCTCTTTTATGGGGGAGCTGTTTTTT. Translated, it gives CASSLASFMGELFF.

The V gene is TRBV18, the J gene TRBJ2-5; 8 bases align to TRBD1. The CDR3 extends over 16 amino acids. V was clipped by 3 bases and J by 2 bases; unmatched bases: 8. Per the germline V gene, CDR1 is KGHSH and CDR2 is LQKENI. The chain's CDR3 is CASSPRQGSSQETQYF. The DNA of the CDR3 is TGTGCCAGCTCACCTCGACAGGGGTCGTCTCAAGAGACCCAGTACTTC.

This CDR3 is CASSPRDRIVSGANVLTF. Written as DNA, the CDR3 is TGTGCCAGCTCACCACGTGACAGAATTGTCTCTGGGGCCAACGTCCTGACTTTC. The chain joins TRBV18 to TRBJ2-6; possibly TRBD1 for D (5 bases). The CDR3 runs 18 residues. V was pared by 1 base and J by 0 bases, with 13 bases between. Germline V gene data show CDR1 as KGHSH and CDR2 as LQKENI.

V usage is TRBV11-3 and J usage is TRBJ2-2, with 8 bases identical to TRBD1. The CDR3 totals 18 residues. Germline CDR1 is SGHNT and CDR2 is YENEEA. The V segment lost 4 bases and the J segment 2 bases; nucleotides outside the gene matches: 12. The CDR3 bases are TGTGCCAGCAGCTCGCCCCCCCCGGGACAGGTCAACACCGGGGAGCTGTTTTTT. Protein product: CASSSPPPGQVNTGELFF.

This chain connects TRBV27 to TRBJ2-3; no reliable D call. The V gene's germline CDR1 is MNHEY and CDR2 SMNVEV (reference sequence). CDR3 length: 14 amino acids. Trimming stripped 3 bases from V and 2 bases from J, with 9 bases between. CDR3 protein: CASSFGTSTDTQYF. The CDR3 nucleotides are TGTGCCAGCAGTTTTGGAACCTCCACAGATACGCAGTATTTT.

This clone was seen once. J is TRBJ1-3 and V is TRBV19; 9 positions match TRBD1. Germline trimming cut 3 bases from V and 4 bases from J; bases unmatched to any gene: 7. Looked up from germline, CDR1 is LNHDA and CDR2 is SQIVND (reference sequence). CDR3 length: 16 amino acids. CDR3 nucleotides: TGTGCCAGTAGTATGCCCTCAGGGACAGGGGGAAACACCATATATTTT. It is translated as CASSMPSGTGGNTIYF.

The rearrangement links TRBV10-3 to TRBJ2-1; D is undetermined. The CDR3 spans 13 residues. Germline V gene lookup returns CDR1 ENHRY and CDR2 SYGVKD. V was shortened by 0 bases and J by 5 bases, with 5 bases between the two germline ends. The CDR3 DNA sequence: TGTGCCATCAGTGAGTCAGGAAACAATGAGCAGTTCTTC. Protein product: CAISESGNNEQFF.

Here the CDR3 reads CASGILNSSYEQYF. CDR3 sequence (DNA): TGTGCTAGTGGTATTCTTAACTCCTCCTACGAGCAGTACTTC. The chain combines TRBV12-5 with TRBJ2-7; no firm D call. The germline V gene encodes CDR1 LGHNT and CDR2 FRNRAP. The CDR3 is made up of 14 amino acids. Trimming shortened V by 5 bases and J by 0 bases, and 11 bases separated the two germline ends.

CDR3 sequence (DNA): TGTGCCAGCAGTTACGAGGGACTAGCGGGTCTGAGCTCCTACGAGCAGTACTTC. This codes for CASSYEGLAGLSSYEQYF. This chain uses TRBV6-2 or TRBV6-3 with TRBJ2-7; 12 bases agree with TRBD2. After removal of 2 bases from V and 0 bases from J, the junction contained 8 bases not matched to a gene. The CDR3 is 18 amino acids. The germline V gene has CDR1 MNHEY and CDR2 SVGEGT.

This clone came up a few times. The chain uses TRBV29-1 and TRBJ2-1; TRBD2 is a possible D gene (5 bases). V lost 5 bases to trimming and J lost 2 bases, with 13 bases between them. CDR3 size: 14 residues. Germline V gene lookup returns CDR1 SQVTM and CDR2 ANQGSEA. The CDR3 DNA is TGCAGCGTTACGTGGACTGGCACCTACAATGAGCAGTTCTTC. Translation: CSVTWTGTYNEQFF.

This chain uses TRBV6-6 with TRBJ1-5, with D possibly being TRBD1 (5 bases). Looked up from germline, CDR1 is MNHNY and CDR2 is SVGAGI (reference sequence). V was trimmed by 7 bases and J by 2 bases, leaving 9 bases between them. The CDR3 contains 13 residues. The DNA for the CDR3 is TGTGCCAGCAAAAAACAGGGCAATCAGCCCCAGCATTTT. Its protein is CASKKQGNQPQHF.

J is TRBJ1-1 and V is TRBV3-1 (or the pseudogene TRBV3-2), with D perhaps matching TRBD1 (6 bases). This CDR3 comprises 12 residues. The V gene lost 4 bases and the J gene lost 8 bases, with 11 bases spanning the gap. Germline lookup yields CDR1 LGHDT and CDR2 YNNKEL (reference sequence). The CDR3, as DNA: TGTGCCAGCAGCCCTACCGGACAGGAAGCTTTCTTT. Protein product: CASSPTGQEAFF.

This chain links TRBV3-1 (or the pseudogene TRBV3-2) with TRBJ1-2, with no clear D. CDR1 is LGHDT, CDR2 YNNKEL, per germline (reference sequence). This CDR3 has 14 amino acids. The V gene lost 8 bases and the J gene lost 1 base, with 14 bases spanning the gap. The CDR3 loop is CASGRESDNYGYTF. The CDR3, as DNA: TGTGCCAGCGGCAGAGAAAGTGATAACTATGGCTACACCTTC.

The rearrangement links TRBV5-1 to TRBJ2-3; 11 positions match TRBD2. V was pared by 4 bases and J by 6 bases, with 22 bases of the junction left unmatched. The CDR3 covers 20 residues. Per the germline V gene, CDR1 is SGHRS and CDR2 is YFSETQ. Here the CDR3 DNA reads TGCGCCAGCAGCCCGGCCTTAGGTAGCGGGGGGGCCGGCGCATGGGATACGCAGTATTTT. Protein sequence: CASSPALGSGGAGAWDTQYF.

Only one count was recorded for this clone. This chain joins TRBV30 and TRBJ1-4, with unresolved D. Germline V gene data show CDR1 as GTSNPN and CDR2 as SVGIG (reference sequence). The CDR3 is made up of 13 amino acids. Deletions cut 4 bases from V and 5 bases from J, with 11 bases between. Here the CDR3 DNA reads TGTGCCTGGAAGAAAGGGATAAATGAAAAACTGTTTTTT. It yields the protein CAWKKGINEKLFF. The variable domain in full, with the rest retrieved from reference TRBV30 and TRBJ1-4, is SQTIHQWPATLVQPVGSPLSLECTVEGTSNPNLYWYRQAAGRGLQLLFYSVGIGQISSEVPQNLSASRPQDRQFILSSKKLLLSDSGFYLCAWKKGINEKLFFGSGTQLSVL.

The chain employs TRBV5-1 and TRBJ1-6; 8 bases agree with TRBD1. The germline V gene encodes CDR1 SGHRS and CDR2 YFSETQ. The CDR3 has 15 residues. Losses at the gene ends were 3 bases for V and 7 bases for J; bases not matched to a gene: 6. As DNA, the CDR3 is TGCGCCAGCAGCTCGACAGGGGTAGGGAATTCACCCCTCCACTTT. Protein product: CASSSTGVGNSPLHF.

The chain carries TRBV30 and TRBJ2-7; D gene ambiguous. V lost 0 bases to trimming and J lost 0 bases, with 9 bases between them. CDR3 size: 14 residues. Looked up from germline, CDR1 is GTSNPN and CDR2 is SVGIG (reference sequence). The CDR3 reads CAWSVQAFSYEQYF. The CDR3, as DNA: TGTGCCTGGAGTGTTCAGGCCTTCTCCTACGAGCAGTACTTC.

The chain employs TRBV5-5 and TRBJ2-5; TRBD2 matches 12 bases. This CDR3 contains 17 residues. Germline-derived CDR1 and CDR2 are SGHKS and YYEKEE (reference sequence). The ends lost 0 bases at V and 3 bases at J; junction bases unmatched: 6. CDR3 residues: CASSLAGRLAGEETQYF. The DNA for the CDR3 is TGTGCCAGCAGCTTGGCCGGGCGACTAGCGGGGGAAGAGACCCAGTACTTC.

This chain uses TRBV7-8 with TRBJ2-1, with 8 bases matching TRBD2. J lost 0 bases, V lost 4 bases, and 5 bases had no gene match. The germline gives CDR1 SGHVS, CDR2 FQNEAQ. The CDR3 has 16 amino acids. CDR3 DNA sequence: TGTGCCAGCAGCTCCGGGACTAGGAGCTCCTACAATGAGCAGTTCTTC. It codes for CASSSGTRSSYNEQFF.

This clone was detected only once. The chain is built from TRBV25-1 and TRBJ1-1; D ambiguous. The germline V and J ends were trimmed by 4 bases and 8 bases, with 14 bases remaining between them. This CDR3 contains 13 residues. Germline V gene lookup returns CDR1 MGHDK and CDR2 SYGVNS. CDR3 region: CASSGSPGTEAFF. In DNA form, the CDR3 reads TGTGCCAGCAGTGGATCCCCTGGAACCGAAGCTTTCTTT.